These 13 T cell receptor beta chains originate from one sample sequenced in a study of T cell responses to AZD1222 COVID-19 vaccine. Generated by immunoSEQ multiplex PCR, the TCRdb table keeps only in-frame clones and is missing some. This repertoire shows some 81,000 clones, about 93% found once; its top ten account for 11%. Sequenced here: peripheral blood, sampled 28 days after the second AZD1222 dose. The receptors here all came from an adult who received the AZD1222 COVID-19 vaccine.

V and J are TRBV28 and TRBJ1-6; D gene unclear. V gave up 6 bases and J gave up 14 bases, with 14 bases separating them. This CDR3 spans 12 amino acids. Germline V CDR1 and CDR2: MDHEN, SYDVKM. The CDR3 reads CASRDSTWTLHF. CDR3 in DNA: TGTGCCAGCAGGGACTCGACGTGGACCCTCCACTTT.

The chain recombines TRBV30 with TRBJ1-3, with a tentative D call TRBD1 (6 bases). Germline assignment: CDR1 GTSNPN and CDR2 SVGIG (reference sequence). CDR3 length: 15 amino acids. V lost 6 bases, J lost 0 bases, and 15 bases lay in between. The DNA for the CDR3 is TGTGCCTGCCTCCGGGGGCGGAACTCTGGAAACACCATATATTTT. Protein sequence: CACLRGRNSGNTIYF.

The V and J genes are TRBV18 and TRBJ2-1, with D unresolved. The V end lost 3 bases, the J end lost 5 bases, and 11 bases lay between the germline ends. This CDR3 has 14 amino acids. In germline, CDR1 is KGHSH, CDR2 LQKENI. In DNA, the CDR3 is TGTGCCAGCTCACCGAGTAATTTAGACAATGAGCAGTTCTTC. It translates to CASSPSNLDNEQFF.

The CDR3 protein is CASSLARVTYEQYF. CDR3 bases: TGTGCCAGCAGCTTAGCGCGGGTGACCTACGAGCAGTACTTC. V and J are TRBV7-2 and TRBJ2-7; D may be TRBD2 (5 bases). Germline V gene data show CDR1 as SGHTA and CDR2 as FQGNSA. Trimming cost V 0 bases and J 2 bases, with 8 bases left between them. The CDR3 is 14 amino acids.

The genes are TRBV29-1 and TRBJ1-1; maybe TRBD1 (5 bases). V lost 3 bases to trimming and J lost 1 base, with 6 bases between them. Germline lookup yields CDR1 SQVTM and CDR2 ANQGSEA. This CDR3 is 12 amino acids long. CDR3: CSVEGGNTEAFF. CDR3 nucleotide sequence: TGCAGCGTTGAGGGGGGGAACACTGAAGCTTTCTTT.

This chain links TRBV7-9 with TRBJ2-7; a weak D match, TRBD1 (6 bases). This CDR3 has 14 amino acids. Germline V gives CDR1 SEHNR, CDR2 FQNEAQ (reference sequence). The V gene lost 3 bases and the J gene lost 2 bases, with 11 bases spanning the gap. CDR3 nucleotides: TGTGCCAGCAGCTTTTCGACAGGACCCTACGAGCAGTACTTC. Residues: CASSFSTGPYEQYF.

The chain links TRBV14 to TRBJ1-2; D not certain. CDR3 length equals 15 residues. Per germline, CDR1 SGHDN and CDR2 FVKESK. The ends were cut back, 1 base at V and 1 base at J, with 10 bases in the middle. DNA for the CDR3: TGTGCCAGCAGCCAAGGACAAAATAATAACTATGGCTACACCTTC. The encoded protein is CASSQGQNNNYGYTF.

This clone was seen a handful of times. The CDR3 protein is CASSSGTPEAFF. As DNA, the CDR3 is TGTGCCAGCAGCTCAGGGACGCCTGAAGCTTTCTTT. The V gene is TRBV5-4, the J gene TRBJ1-1, with a possible D match to TRBD1 (5 bases). Trimming cost V 3 bases and J 6 bases, with 9 bases left between them. CDR3 size: 12 residues. Germline V CDR1 and CDR2: SGHNT, YYREEE (reference sequence).

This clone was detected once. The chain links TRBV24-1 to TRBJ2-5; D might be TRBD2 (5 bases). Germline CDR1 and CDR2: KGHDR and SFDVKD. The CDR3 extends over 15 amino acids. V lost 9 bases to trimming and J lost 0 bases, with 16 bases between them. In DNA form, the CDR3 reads TGTGCCACCTCTACACGGACGGGGTACCAAGAGACCCAGTACTTC. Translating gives CATSTRTGYQETQYF.

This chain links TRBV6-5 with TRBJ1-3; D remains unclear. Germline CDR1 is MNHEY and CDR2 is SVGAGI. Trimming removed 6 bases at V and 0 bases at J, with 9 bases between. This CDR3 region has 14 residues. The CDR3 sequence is CASRFDTSGNTIYF. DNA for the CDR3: TGTGCCAGCAGATTTGACACCTCTGGAAACACCATATATTTT.

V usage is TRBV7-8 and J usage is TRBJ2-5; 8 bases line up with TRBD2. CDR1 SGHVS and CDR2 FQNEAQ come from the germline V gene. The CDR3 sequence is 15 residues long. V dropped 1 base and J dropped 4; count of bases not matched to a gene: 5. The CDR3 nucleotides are TGTGCCAGCAGCTTAGTCGGGGGGGCCGCAGAGACCCAGTACTTC. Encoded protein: CASSLVGGAAETQYF.

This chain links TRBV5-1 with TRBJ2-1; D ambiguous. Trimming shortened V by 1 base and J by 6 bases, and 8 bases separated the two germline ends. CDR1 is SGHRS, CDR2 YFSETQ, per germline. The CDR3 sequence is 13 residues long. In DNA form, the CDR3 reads TGCGCCAGCAGCTTGAGCCACCCCAATGAGCAGTTCTTC. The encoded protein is CASSLSHPNEQFF.

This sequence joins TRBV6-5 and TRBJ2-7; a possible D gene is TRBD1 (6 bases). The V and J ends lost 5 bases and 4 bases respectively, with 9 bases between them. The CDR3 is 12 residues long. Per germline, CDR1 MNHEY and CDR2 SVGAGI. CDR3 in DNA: TGTGCCAGCAGTATCACAGGGTACGAGCAGTACTTC. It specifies CASSITGYEQYF.